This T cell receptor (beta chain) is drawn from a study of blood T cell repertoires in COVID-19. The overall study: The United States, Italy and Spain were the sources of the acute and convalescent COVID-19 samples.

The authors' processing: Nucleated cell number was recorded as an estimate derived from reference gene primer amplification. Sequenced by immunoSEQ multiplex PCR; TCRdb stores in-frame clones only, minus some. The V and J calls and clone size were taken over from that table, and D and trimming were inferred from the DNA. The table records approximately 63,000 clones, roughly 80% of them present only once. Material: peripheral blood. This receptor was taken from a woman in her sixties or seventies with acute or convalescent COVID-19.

The CDR3, as DNA: TGTGCCAGCAGCCCGGGTGCAAGGGGCTCGGGCATTCAGTACTTC. Its translation is CASSPGARGSGIQYF. The chain links TRBV14 to TRBJ2-4; tentatively, D is TRBD1 (5 bases). V lost 4 bases and J lost 9, with 19 bases in between. The CDR3 loop spans 15 amino acids. Germline lookup yields CDR1 SGHDN and CDR2 FVKESK.